This T cell receptor (beta chain) originates from a study of CXCR3-negative and CXCR3-positive naive CD8 T cells. In germline, CDR1 is MNHEY, CDR2 SVGAGI. CDR3 size: 15 residues. UMI-labeled TRB cDNA libraries were prepared by 5' RACE. After re-calling the 5' RACE reads, TCRdb lists one entry per CDR3 protein, DNA absent. The specimen's table records around 130,000 distinct CDR3 sequences. Regarding this clonotype: The target antigen is unknown.

Study-level results: Cryopreserved cells partially lost CXCR3 expression, and fresh PBMCs were used in most assays. Whereas both naive subsets had comparably high diversity, memory CD8+ cells had much lower diversity. Hydrophobicity was higher for TRB CDR3s found in CXCR3-positive naive cells than in CXCR3-negative naive cells. Naive CXCR3-negative and CXCR3-positive cells had similar TRBV-TRBJ usage; memory differed.

Sequencing was performed on naive CXCR3+ CD8+ T cells from blood. The subset was: CD45RO-CCR7+CD27+CD95- naive CD8+ T cells expressing CXCR3 (TNR3+). The sequence derives from a human donor in good health. Some clones in this sample may be carry-over from other donors' samples. V gene TRBV6-5 combines with J gene TRBJ2-2. The CDR3 sequence: CASSFGSANTGELFF.